This paragraph reports one T cell receptor (beta chain). This sample stems from a study of blood T cell repertoires in COVID-19. On the study more broadly: Samples representing acute and convalescent COVID-19 were sourced from the United States, Italy and Spain.

The ends lost 6 bases at V and 6 bases at J; junction bases unmatched: 8. The CDR3 runs to 16 residues. Germline V gene data show CDR1 as MDHEN and CDR2 as SYDVKM. The cohort comprised adults aged about 18 to 89 years residing in about two dozen US areas. Assignments of participants to cohorts depended upon their own reported clinical history. A COVID-19 case was met by exposed participants within 2 weeks before study entry. Assay used: immunoSEQ multiplex PCR; TCRdb lists only in-frame clones, some missing. This table has about 320,000 clones, around 84% appearing once. What was sequenced was PBMCs or T cells enriched from blood (not recorded which). This receptor was identified in a woman under 40 who had been exposed to COVID-19. The gene calls are TRBV28 and TRBJ2-4; TRBD2 agrees at 13 bases. The CDR3, as DNA: TGTGCCAGCAGCCCTGGACTAGCGGGGGCGGGAAACATTCAGTACTTC. This codes for CASSPGLAGAGNIQYF.